These T cell receptor beta chains were read from a single sample in a study of blood T cell repertoires in COVID-19. Clones were read by immunoSEQ multiplex PCR, and TCRdb kept only the in-frame ones, dropping some. The repertoire holds about 320,000 clones, approximately 85% seen once, with around 1.6% in the top ten. Sample: peripheral blood. Every receptor here comes from a woman between 45 and 60 years old with acute or convalescent COVID-19. CDR3s include the opening cysteine and the closing phenylalanine or tryptophan. A D gene is named only where the DNA matches it firmly. The size entry is marked missing in some rows and otherwise reads once, few, many or a size class.

j_call,v_call,d_call,clone_size,cdr3_aa,cdr3_nt
TRBJ2-1,TRBV14,TRBD2,-,CASSLLRPMSGRRGGYNEQFF,TGTGCCAGCAGCCTTTTAAGGCCCATGAGCGGGAGGAGAGGTGGTTATAATGAGCAGTTCTTC
TRBJ2-1,TRBV3-1/TRBV3-2,-,many,CASSPQPLTEQFF,TGTGCCAGCAGCCCCCAGCCACTAACTGAGCAGTTCTTC
TRBJ1-5,TRBV6-1,-,few,CASRGRISNQPQHF,TGTGCCAGCAGGGGGCGGATAAGCAATCAGCCCCAGCATTTT
TRBJ1-5,TRBV6-1,-,-,CASSDAGGSGEQPQHF,TGTGCCAGCAGTGATGCCGGCGGATCAGGGGAACAGCCCCAGCATTTT
TRBJ2-7,TRBV7-8,-,-,CASSSSPRGSYEQYF,TGTGCCAGCAGCTCCTCCCCCAGGGGATCCTACGAGCAGTACTTC
TRBJ1-5,TRBV18,-,-,CASSPVGTGQPQHF,TGTGCCAGCTCACCAGTGGGGACTGGGCAGCCCCAGCATTTT
TRBJ2-5,TRBV27,TRBD1,-,CASSLTGRETQYF,TGTGCCAGCAGTTTGACAGGGCGGGAGACCCAGTACTTC
TRBJ2-1,TRBV28,-,-,CASTRPRTPYNEQFF,TGTGCCAGCACCCGTCCCAGGACACCCTACAATGAGCAGTTCTTC
TRBJ1-6,TRBV7-2,TRBD1,-,CASSLYRGTGGSPLHF,TGTGCCAGCAGCTTATATCGGGGGACAGGGGGTTCACCCCTCCACTTT
TRBJ1-5,TRBV13,-,-,CASSGRNQPQHF,TGTGCCAGCAGCGGGCGCAATCAGCCCCAGCATTTT
TRBJ2-5,TRBV7-2,TRBD2,-,CASSLASDGRARKTQYF,TGTGCCAGCAGCTTAGCATCGGACGGGAGGGCCAGGAAGACCCAGTACTTC
TRBJ2-7,TRBV9,-,-,CASSRYGVISEQYF,TGTGCCAGCAGCCGTTACGGAGTCATCTCCGAGCAGTACTTC
TRBJ1-4,TRBV18,TRBD1,-,CASSPRVPQGAEKLFF,TGTGCCAGCTCACCAAGAGTGCCGCAGGGGGCGGAAAAACTGTTTTTT
TRBJ2-1,TRBV7-9,-,-,CASSPGLDNEQFF,TGTGCCAGCAGCCCCGGACTGGACAATGAGCAGTTCTTC
TRBJ1-2,TRBV11-2,-,-,CASSSRTGNYGYTF,TGTGCCAGCAGCTCCCGTACAGGGAACTATGGCTACACCTTC
TRBJ2-3,TRBV5-1,-,-,CASSFLGDMPPLSTDTQYF,TGCGCCAGCAGCTTTTTAGGGGACATGCCCCCTTTAAGCACAGATACGCAGTATTTT
TRBJ1-1,TRBV5-1,TRBD1,-,CASSFSGQGNTEAFF,TGCGCCAGCAGCTTTTCTGGACAGGGGAACACTGAAGCTTTCTTT
TRBJ2-7,TRBV20-1,TRBD2,few,CSASAPVNMVAGGGEQYF,TGCAGTGCTAGTGCACCCGTTAATATGGTGGCGGGAGGGGGAGAGCAGTACTTC
TRBJ2-1,TRBV5-1,-,-,CASSSTDYNEQFF,TGCGCCAGCAGCTCGACAGATTACAATGAGCAGTTCTTC
TRBJ2-3,TRBV18,-,-,CASSPPPGSTDTQYF,TGTGCCAGCTCACCCCCACCGGGAAGCACAGATACGCAGTATTTT
TRBJ2-7,TRBV27,-,-,CASSPTPWALKDEQYF,TGTGCCAGCAGCCCCACCCCTTGGGCCCTAAAGGACGAGCAGTACTTC
TRBJ2-1,TRBV6-4,TRBD2,-,CASSDLAGGVGEQFF,TGTGCCAGCAGTGACCTAGCGGGAGGAGTCGGTGAGCAGTTCTTC
TRBJ1-5,TRBV15,TRBD1,-,CATSRDGRQGYQPQHF,TGTGCCACCAGCAGAGATGGTCGACAGGGATATCAGCCCCAGCATTTT
TRBJ2-3,TRBV5-1,TRBD1,-,CASSLEAGGPDTQYF,TGCGCCAGCAGCTTGGAGGCAGGGGGTCCAGATACGCAGTATTTT
TRBJ1-2,TRBV28,TRBD1,-,CASSTQGAGGYTF,TGTGCCAGCAGCACTCAGGGGGCTGGCGGCTACACCTTC
TRBJ1-5,TRBV5-4,-,few,CASSYGLYRADSNQPQHF,TGTGCCAGCAGCTATGGATTATACAGAGCCGATTCCAATCAGCCCCAGCATTTT
TRBJ1-5,TRBV7-2,-,-,CASKADSNQPQHF,TGTGCCAGCAAAGCGGATAGCAATCAGCCCCAGCATTTT
TRBJ2-7,TRBV7-2,-,once,CASSFGQPRINF,TGTGCCAGCAGCTTTGGGCAGCCCCGCATCAACTTC
TRBJ1-5,TRBV5-1,TRBD1,-,CASSPEGASNQPQHF,TGCGCCAGCAGCCCGGAGGGGGCTAGCAATCAGCCCCAGCATTTT
TRBJ2-7,TRBV7-3,-,-,CASSLSPGEQYF,TGTGCCAGCAGCTTAAGCCCGGGCGAGCAGTACTTC
TRBJ2-5,TRBV5-1,TRBD1,-,CASSQGQGASETQYF,TGCGCCAGCAGCCAAGGACAGGGGGCGTCGGAGACCCAGTACTTC
TRBJ2-1,TRBV7-2,TRBD2,once,CASSLRTVAGEEFF,TGTGCCAGCAGTTTACGGACGGTAGCGGGAGAGGAGTTCTTC
TRBJ2-7,TRBV16,TRBD2,-,CASSQSRTSGTYEQYF,TGTGCCAGCAGCCAATCCCGGACTAGCGGGACCTACGAGCAGTACTTC
TRBJ2-7,TRBV6-5,-,-,CASSYGGNYEQYF,TGTGCCAGCAGTTATGGAGGAAACTACGAGCAGTACTTC
TRBJ1-6,TRBV9,-,-,CASSVEATHSPLHF,TGTGCCAGCAGCGTAGAAGCTACTCATTCACCCCTCCACTTT
TRBJ1-6,TRBV4-1,-,-,CASSQSDSPQSPLHF,TGCGCCAGCAGCCAATCGGACTCCCCCCAATCGCCCCTCCACTTT
TRBJ2-1,TRBV3-1/TRBV3-2,-,once,CASSQGLRYNEQFF,TGTGCCAGCAGCCAAGGACTCCGCTACAATGAGCAGTTCTTC
TRBJ2-1,TRBV10-3,-,-,CAISESKGGSYNEQFF,TGTGCCATCAGTGAGTCGAAAGGCGGCTCCTACAATGAGCAGTTCTTC
TRBJ2-5,TRBV30,-,-,CAWQLKGTSKETQYF,TGTGCCTGGCAACTTAAGGGGACATCAAAAGAGACCCAGTACTTC